This T cell receptor beta chain was identified in a study of T cells after yellow fever vaccination. Trimming left V 0 bases short and J 3 bases short, with 10 bases between. Germline CDR1 reads SGDLS; CDR2 reads YYNGEE. The CDR3 sequence is 15 residues long. TCRdb reanalysed the 5' RACE reads using MiXCR and keeps one entry per CDR3 protein. This table has a few hundred thousand distinct CDR3 sequences, around 12% appearing once. This clonotype was seen a few times. The rearrangement joins TRBV9 to TRBJ1-5; perhaps TRBD1 as D (5 bases). The TCR was taken from a young man who received the YFV17D yellow fever vaccine. Here the sequenced sample was CD4+ T cells sorted from PBMCs, taken 15 days after the yellow fever booster vaccination. CDR3 residues: CASSVAGGFNQPQHF. The CDR3 DNA is TGTGCCAGCAGCGTAGCCGGGGGTTTCAATCAGCCCCAGCATTTT.